This T cell receptor (beta chain) originates from a study of T cells after yellow fever vaccination. About the study: Fractions containing few cells were prepared with SMART-Seq v4 Ultra Low Input. Study-wide findings and caveats: FACS-sorted repertoires might harbor abundant contaminating clonotypes from the bulk population.

This clonotype was seen a few times. The target antigen is unknown. Germline V gene data show CDR1 as GTSNPN and CDR2 as SVGIG (reference sequence). V was shortened by 6 bases and J by 1 base, with 10 bases between the two germline ends. CDR3 length: 14 amino acids. TCR cDNA, made by 5'RACE template switching, carried an added universal primer site and UMIs. TCRdb analysed the 5' RACE reads with MiXCR anew, one entry per CDR3 protein. The sample gives some 350,000 distinct CDR3 sequences, approximately 4% of which show up once; 20% to 25% is in the top ten. V is TRBV30 and J is TRBJ2-6, with no clear D. This specimen consisted of PBMCs, obtained 5 days after the yellow fever booster vaccination. The clonotype comes from a man between 18 and 29 years old who received the YFV17D yellow fever vaccine. The CDR3 DNA reads as TGTGCCTGCCAGAATGAATCTGGGGCCAACGTCCTGACTTTC. It yields the protein CACQNESGANVLTF.